The clone carrying this T cell receptor beta chain appeared many times. Its antigen remains unidentified. These data are taken from a study of response to subunit inactivated influenza vaccine. Study results and caveats: It was suggested by the authors that few new T cells are recruited by each seasonal influenza vaccination.

TCRdb reanalysed the RT-PCR reads using MiXCR and keeps one entry per CDR3 protein. Among roughly 650,000 distinct CDR3 sequences listed, more than 15% were seen once. V shed 5 bases and J shed 5 bases, with 12 bases lying between them. The CDR3 extends over 13 amino acids. Germline CDR1 and CDR2: SGHTA and FQGNSA. The TCR comes from a man over 45 who received an inactivated influenza vaccine. The chain uses TRBV7-2 and TRBJ2-5; D is perhaps TRBD1 (5 bases). Source: PBMCs from blood, taken 11 to 12 days after vaccination. The CDR3 DNA sequence: TGTGCCAGCAGCCGTCAGGGTAGGGAGACCCAGTACTTC. Translating it yields CASSRQGRETQYF.